This T cell receptor (beta chain) was obtained from a study of Graves' ophthalmopathy and Graves' hyperthyroidism. The wider study: The blood sample was drawn at first diagnosis and before any treatment.

RNA transcripts provided the template for amplifying TCR beta CDR3 regions. RT-PCR with HTBI primers came first, then second-round multiplex PCR. TCRdb fed the multiplex PCR reads into MiXCR, producing one record per CDR3 protein. The repertoire has about 400,000 distinct CDR3 sequences, approximately 15% of them found once; the top ten carry about 7%. About this clonotype itself: The antigen remains unidentified.

Broader study findings: Blood also harbored most expanded thyroid clonotypes above 0.001 frequency.

None of the included patients had other autoimmune diseases, uncontrolled infections, pregnancy or lactation, as these led to exclusion. Diagnostic conclusions were grounded in clinical symptoms, serum thyroxine, TRAb, thyroid ultrasound and orbital computed tomography. Trimming stripped 5 bases from V and 7 bases from J, with 11 bases between. The CDR3 has 12 residues. Germline V gene lookup returns CDR1 SNHLY and CDR2 FYNNEI. Material for sequencing was peripheral blood. V is TRBV2 and J is TRBJ1-1; D is ambiguous. This TCR derives from a woman aged 18 to 35 with stable Graves' hyperthyroidism. The CDR3 sequence is CASSFREFEAFF. CDR3 coding DNA: TGTGCCAGCAGTTTCCGGGAGTTTGAAGCTTTCTTT.